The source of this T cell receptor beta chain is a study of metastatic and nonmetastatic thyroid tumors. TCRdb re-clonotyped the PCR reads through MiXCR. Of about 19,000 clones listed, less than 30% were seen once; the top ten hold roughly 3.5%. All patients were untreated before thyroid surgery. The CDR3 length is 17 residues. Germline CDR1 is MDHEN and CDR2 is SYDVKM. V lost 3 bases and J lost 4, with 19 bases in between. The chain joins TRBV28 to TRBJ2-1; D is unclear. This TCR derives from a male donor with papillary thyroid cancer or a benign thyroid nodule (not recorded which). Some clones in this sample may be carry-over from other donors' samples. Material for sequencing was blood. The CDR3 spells CASSFPTPRSRYNEQFF. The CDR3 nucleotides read TGTGCCAGCAGTTTTCCTACACCCCGTTCGAGATACAATGAGCAGTTCTTC.